This T cell receptor beta chain was recovered during a study of cytomegalovirus exposure and HLA in healthy donors (dated by TCRdb to between 2016 and 2019). Some background on the complete study: According to an earlier analysis of several hundred of the donors, some 180 million T cells yielded 117 million unique TCR beta sequences and about 300 Gb of sequence data. Besides the first cohort of about 730 subjects, a separate validation cohort made up of 120 or so different subjects was used. Approximately 330 gigabases of sequencing data and approximately 91 million unique TCR sequences made up an early release that covered over 550 HLA-typed donors. An earlier analysis of 500 to 750 of the donors applied high-throughput TCR beta sequencing to assess whether each TCR beta V gene segment acted as functional or pseudogenic. Among the approximately 430 genotyped donors, around 81% belonged to the genetic ancestry cluster associated with self-reported Caucasian donors. HLA typing included class I and class II loci at four-digit resolution. Roughly five DR-DQ haplotypes were handled as single units for association and clustering because linkage in the cohort was strong. To predict cytomegalovirus infection status, the study combined high-throughput TCR immunosequencing, statistical association of individual TCRs with disease status, and machine learning. The study profiled the T cell repertoires of about 640 subjects by immunosequencing and related them to cytomegalovirus serostatus. All discovery cohort repertoires had been generated on a single sequencing platform. Typing coverage varied by locus: roughly 620-640 donors for A, B, C, DRB1 and DQB1; 500 to 550 for DQA1; over 600 for DPA1; under 490 for DPB1. Donor age, sex, ethnicity and CMV serostatus were compiled alongside the repertoire data. Genome-wide SNP genotypes for about three fifths of the roughly 670 donors were used in a later genetic analysis, which treated that subset as a discovery cohort. In a later analysis, previously published TCR beta repertoires from several hundred donors were re-analyzed and high-resolution HLA genotyping was added so that TCR occurrence patterns could be studied. On average, around 240,000 unique TCR beta nucleotide sequences were sequenced per donor among 398 genotyped donors of the cohort, with 15% to 20% of those sequences being non-productive. Rather than using new phenotypic data, the later analysis identified candidate immune exposures from TCR beta sequences and from how often those sequences occurred across donors. The study aimed to test whether cataloging public T cell receptors could reveal signatures of past pathogen exposure.

Compared with germline, V lacks 1 base and J lacks 1 base; bases without a gene match: 1. Taken from cysteine to phenylalanine, the CDR3 has 16 residues. This entry keeps only the CDR3 DNA: 48 bases, framed from base 1. From a lookup of the germline V gene (reference sequence), CDR1 and CDR2 are LNHNV and YYDKDF. The cohort comprised some 730 healthy bone marrow donors. At the time of sampling, all cohort members were nominally healthy, though unrecorded immune exposures were likely present. The donor was CMV seronegative and was included in the group of a few hundred seronegative cohort members. A peripheral blood sample was provided by each donor, and peripheral blood mononuclear cells were used for TCR beta sequencing. The Qiagen DNeasy Blood Extraction Kit was used to extract genomic DNA from the blood cell samples. This clone was detected once. Its antigen is currently not known. It has no much larger one-base neighbor in the sample; base qualities were not kept.

The library was obtained by the immunoSEQ multiplex PCR assay. For the multiplex PCR, a mixture combining 60 forward primers for TCR Vbeta segments and 13 reverse primers for TCR Jbeta segments was used. The CDR3 region of rearranged TCR beta genes was amplified from genomic DNA with a multiplex PCR assay. Amplified TCR beta libraries were sequenced as 87-base-pair reads on the Illumina HiSeq System. The original pipeline was this. In a later analysis, around 80 million unique TCR beta chains were counted across the approximately 640 repertoires, and roughly 9.9 million of these chains were shared by at least two donors. Raw reads were error-corrected and collapsed into unique sequences by a nearest-neighbor algorithm in which closely related sequences were merged to remove PCR and sequencing errors. To assign V, D and J gene segments, CDR3 sequences were aligned to IMGT reference sequences. Each retained sequence needed at least a six-nucleotide match to both a V gene segment and a J gene segment. A rearrangement was called productive if the CDR3 had no stop codons and remained in frame with V and J, and every other rearrangement was called non-productive. CDR3 was defined according to IMGT convention as the region running from the second conserved V-encoded cysteine to the conserved J-encoded phenylalanine. Sequences without an unambiguous match to a single V gene segment were excluded from the earlier analysis of about 600 of the donors. An earlier analysis of just under 600 of the donors called V segments functional above 56.7% productive rearrangements and segregating when the between-donor standard deviation exceeded 5%. A statistical classification framework was developed to diagnose cytomegalovirus status using the catalog of TCR beta chain sequences. In a later analysis, V and J genes were assigned by comparing TCR nucleotide sequences against IMGT/GENE-DB human TR gene sequences. Using the TCRdist pipeline, a later analysis assigned CDR3 sequences along with most-parsimonious VDJ recombination scenarios. In a later analysis, every TCR beta chain was defined by the combination of its CDR3 amino acid sequence and its V-gene family, and reads without a unique V-gene family were dropped. In a later analysis, several hundred highly shared, low-generation-probability nucleotide sequences were removed to address suspected cross-contamination and a sequencing artifact. A later analysis calculated a clonal expansion index for each public chain from normalized within-repertoire ranks of inferred template counts. Generation probabilities in a later analysis came from a VDJ recombination model fitted to out-of-frame rearrangements, and those results were checked against IGoR. In a later analysis, hypergeometric tests were used to score TCR-TCR, TCR-HLA and TCR-CMV co-occurrence, with a repertoire-size bias correction applied to TCR pairs. In a later analysis, false discovery rates were estimated by permuting HLA or CMV assignments 20 times. A later analysis grouped co-occurring TCRs with DBSCAN, adding TCRdist sequence similarity when clustering within HLA-allele-positive subsets. Repertoires with fewer than 30,000 or more than 120,000 public chains were left out of co-occurrence clustering, as were roughly five repertoires with anomalous nucleotide sharing. Imported from immuneACCESS, the table was reduced by TCRdb to in-frame sequences with V and J called. These copies leave out some clones; in studies compared against another copy, an unresolved V gene accounts for under half, and the cause of the remainder is not known. The V and J calls and clone size were taken over from that table, and D and trimming were inferred from the DNA. The table for this sample lists about 160,000 clones; over 60% of them were counted only once. The ten top clones hold under 3.5% of the sample.

The paper's findings and limits, for the study overall: HLA typing was unavailable for some donors at each locus, so association tests used only the typed subset. The earlier analysis of 587 of the donors excluded over 15 rarely observed V segments, including chromosome 9 orphons, because counts were too low. The cohort was sequenced for TCR beta chains only, and without alpha or paired-chain data the features that could be detected were limited. Across donors, most TCR sequences were observed very rarely, whereas some public TCRs were present in many individuals. Sequencing depth was assumed to be roughly uniform across donors in the presence/absence analyses, though that assumption may not hold. In an earlier analysis of over 550 of the donors, most TCR beta V segments were observed in productive rearrangements about 90% or about 30% of the time, broadly matching IMGT annotations. It was suggested by the authors that the approach could potentially be generalized to other disease states and immunological phenotypes. According to a later analysis, TCR association rates differed among HLA loci, with DRB1 alleles showing the most associated TCRs and HLA-C alleles showing the fewest. In a later analysis, HLA-associated TCR beta chains were found to be more clonally expanded and to have lower generation probabilities than equally common non-associated chains. In both the original and validation cohorts, the classifier was reported to diagnose cytomegalovirus status with high specificity and sensitivity. Because the 87-base-pair reads could not distinguish some IMGT-functional V segments, including TRBV6-2 and TRBV6-3, those segments were excluded. Linkage disequilibrium might explain the correlated functional status among segregating V segments, but an unknown experimental factor could not be ruled out. In a later analysis, several top co-occurrence clusters were reported to appear linked to parvovirus B19, influenza, CMV and Epstein-Barr virus. A total of about 180 TCR beta chains were listed by the study as associated with cytomegalovirus. When HLA alleles, especially DR and DQ, strongly co-occurred, TCR associations were difficult to assign to individual alleles. The only immune exposure information available for the cohort was CMV serostatus. A further reported finding was that TCR beta sequences accurately predicted the HLA-A and HLA-B alleles for most subjects in the first cohort. Compared with the 666-donor mean, donors in an Asian-associated ancestry cluster had fewer N-insertions in productive TCRs, according to a later genetic analysis. A later genetic analysis associated a missense DCLRE1C variant with V-gene and J-gene trimming of TCR beta chains, and an independent cohort replicated the association. In a later analysis, most CMV-associated TCR beta chains were found to appear HLA-restricted, with HLA associations seemingly driven largely by CMV exposure. At a false discovery rate of 0.05, a later analysis linked some 18,000 TCR beta sequences to specific HLA alleles. In vitro tests confirmed that a few of the cytomegalovirus-associated TCR beta chains recognize cytomegalovirus antigens. A cluster of highly shared sequence variants was judged likely to represent a technical artifact of the sequencing pipeline.

The sequence was collected from a woman aged 25 to 39 in good health and CMV-seronegative. The rearranged segments are TRBV15 and TRBJ2-1; TRBD2 matches 10 bases in the middle. Sequences were obtained from PBMCs. The CDR3: CATSRASGGSYNEQFF. The DNA sequence reads TGTGCCACCAGCAGAGCTAGCGGGGGTTCCTACAATGAGCAGTTCTTC.